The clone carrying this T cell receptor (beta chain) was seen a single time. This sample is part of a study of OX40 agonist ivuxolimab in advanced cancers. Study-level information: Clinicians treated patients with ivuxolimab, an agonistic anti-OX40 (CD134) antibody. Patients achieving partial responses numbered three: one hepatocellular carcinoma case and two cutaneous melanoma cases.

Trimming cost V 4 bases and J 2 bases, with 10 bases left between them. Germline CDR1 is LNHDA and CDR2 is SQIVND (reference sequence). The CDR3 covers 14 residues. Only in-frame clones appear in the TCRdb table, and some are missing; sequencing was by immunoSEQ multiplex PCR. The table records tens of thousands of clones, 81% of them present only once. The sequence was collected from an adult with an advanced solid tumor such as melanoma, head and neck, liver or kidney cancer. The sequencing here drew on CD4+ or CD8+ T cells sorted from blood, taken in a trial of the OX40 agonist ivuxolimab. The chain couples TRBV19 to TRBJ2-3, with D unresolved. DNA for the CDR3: TGTGCCAGTAGTAATTACGGGTCCACAGATACGCAGTATTTT. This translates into CASSNYGSTDTQYF.